This TCR beta chain was sequenced in a study of cytomegalovirus exposure and HLA in healthy donors. Study-level information: Researchers previously reported finding roughly 120 million unique TCR beta sequences from about 170 million T cells. Findings of the study overall: Available immune exposure information covered CMV serostatus only. Clonal expansion was found to be greater in HLA-associated TCR beta chains than in equally common others in a later analysis.

60 Vbeta and 13 Jbeta primers were used in PCR. Repertoires were generated with immunoSEQ multiplex PCR, while TCRdb's copy carries only in-frame clones and drops some. This table holds more than 95,000 clones, around 81% found once. The CDR3 runs 15 residues. The J segment lost 4 bases and the V segment lost 3 bases, leaving 4 bases of the junction unmatched. Germline V gene sequence: CDR1 LNHDA, CDR2 SQIVND (reference sequence). A remark on this clone: Its antigen is as yet unknown.

The J gene is TRBJ1-5, the V gene TRBV19, with TRBD1 matching 9 bases. Sequencing was done on a sample of PBMCs. This TCR derives from a female donor in good health and CMV-seronegative. This CDR3 is CASSIRDRDNQPQHF. CDR3 in DNA: TGTGCCAGTAGTATCCGGGACAGGGATAATCAGCCCCAGCATTTT. Full variable domain (remainder filled in from reference TRBV19 and TRBJ1-5): DGGITQSPKYLFRKEGQNVTLSCEQNLNHDAMYWYRQDPGQGLRLIYYSQIVNDFQKGDIAEGYSVSREKKESFPLTVTSAQKNPTAFYLCASSIRDRDNQPQHFGDGTRLSIL.